Here is one T cell receptor beta chain with its context. The data were taken from a study of glioma-infiltrating T cells after dendritic cell vaccination. Sequenced by immunoSEQ multiplex PCR; TCRdb stores in-frame clones only, minus some. The table shows over 80,000 clones, with 70% to 90% occurring only once. Source: blood, taken before dendritic cell vaccination. The sequence was collected from a human donor with glioblastoma.

This CDR3 is CATSRDYARQFYMNTEAFF. CDR3 sequence (DNA): TGTGCCACCAGCAGAGATTATGCGCGGCAGTTTTACATGAACACTGAAGCTTTCTTT. V usage is TRBV15 and J usage is TRBJ1-1; unclear D gene. From germline, CDR1 is LNHNV and CDR2 YYDKDF (reference sequence). There are 19 residues in the CDR3. V gave up 0 bases and J gave up 0 bases, with 20 bases separating them.